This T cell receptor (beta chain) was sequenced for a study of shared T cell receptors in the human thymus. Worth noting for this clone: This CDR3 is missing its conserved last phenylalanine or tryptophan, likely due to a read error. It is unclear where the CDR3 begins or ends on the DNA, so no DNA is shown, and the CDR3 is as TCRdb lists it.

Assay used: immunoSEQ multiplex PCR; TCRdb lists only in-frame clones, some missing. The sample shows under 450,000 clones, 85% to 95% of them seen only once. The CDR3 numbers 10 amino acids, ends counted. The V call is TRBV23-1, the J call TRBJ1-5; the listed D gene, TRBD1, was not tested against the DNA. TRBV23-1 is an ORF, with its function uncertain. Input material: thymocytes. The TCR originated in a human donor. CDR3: CASSRPQAPL.